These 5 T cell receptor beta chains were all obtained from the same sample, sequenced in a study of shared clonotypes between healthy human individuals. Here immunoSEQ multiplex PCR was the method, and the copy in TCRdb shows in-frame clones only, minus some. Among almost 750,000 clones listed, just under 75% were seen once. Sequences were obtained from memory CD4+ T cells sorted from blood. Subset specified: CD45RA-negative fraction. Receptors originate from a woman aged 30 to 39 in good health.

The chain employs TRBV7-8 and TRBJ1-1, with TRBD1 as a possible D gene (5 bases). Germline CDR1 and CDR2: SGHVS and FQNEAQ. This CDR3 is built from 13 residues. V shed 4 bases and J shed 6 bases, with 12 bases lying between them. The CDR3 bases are TGTGCCAGCAGCTCAGGGAGAATAGCTGAAGCTTTCTTT. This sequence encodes CASSSGRIAEAFF.

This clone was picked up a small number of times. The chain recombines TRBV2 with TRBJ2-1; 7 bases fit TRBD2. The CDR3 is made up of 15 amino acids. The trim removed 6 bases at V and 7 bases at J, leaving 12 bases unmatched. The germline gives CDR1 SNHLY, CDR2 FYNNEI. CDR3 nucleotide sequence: TGTGCCAGCAGGGGCGGTAGCGGGCGAGGAAATGAGCAGTTCTTC. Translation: CASRGGSGRGNEQFF.

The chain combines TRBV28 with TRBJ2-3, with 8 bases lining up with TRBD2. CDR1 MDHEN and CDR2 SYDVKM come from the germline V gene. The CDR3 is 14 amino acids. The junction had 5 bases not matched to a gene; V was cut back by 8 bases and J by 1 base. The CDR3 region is CASRPSGRTDTQYF. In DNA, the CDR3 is TGTGCCAGCCGACCTAGCGGGCGCACAGATACGCAGTATTTT.

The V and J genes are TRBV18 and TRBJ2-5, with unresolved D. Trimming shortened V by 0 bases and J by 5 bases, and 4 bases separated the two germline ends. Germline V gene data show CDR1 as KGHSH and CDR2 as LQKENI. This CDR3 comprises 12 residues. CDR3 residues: CASSPPKETQYF. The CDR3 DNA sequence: TGTGCCAGCTCACCACCCAAGGAGACCCAGTACTTC.

Here the CDR3 reads CASSYQNRGEYGYTF. The CDR3 region has the DNA TGTGCCAGCAGTTACCAGAACAGGGGCGAGTATGGCTACACCTTC. The chain is built from TRBV6-6 and TRBJ1-2; 7 nucleotides match TRBD1. J lost 5 bases, V lost 2 bases, and 8 bases had no gene match. The CDR3 runs 15 residues. From germline, CDR1 is MNHNY and CDR2 SVGAGI (reference sequence).